This TCR beta chain derives from a study of blood T cells in healthy people across ages. This clonotype was found a few times. This CDR3 is built from 16 residues. The germline V and J ends were trimmed by 7 bases and 11 bases, with 29 bases remaining between them. CDR1 MDHEN and CDR2 SYDVKM come from the germline V gene. Alongside a J-beta primer mix, a sample-barcoded 5' primer served in a second PCR lasting about 7 to 11 cycles. TCRdb independently ran MiXCR on the 5' RACE reads; one entry per CDR3 protein. The sample gives about 1.7 million distinct CDR3 sequences, 28% of which show up once; 7.7% is in the top ten.

V gene TRBV28 combines with J gene TRBJ2-5; possible D gene TRBD2, 7 bases. This sequence was found in a woman between 25 and 40 years old in good health. What was sequenced was blood. Here the CDR3 reads CASNPSMGGRINEQYF. As DNA, the CDR3 is TGTGCCAGCAACCCCTCCATGGGGGGGCGGATCAATGAGCAGTACTTC.